This T cell receptor (beta chain) was documented in a study of T cells in Graves' hyperthyroidism and ophthalmopathy. Study as a whole: Peripheral blood was collected at initial diagnosis, before any treatment. Points from the study as a whole: Appearing also in blood were most of the thyroid clonotypes expanded above 0.001.

RNA transcripts served as the template for amplifying TCR beta CDR3 regions. The study used the HTBI primer set for a first-round RT-PCR of the TCR CDR3. TCRdb itself ran the multiplex PCR reads through MiXCR, one entry per CDR3 protein. The sample lists under 600,000 distinct CDR3 sequences, more than 15% occurring once. This clonotype was seen ten or more times. Its target is unknown. Subjects with ophthalmopathy showed a Clinical Activity Score no lower than 3, a NOSPECS grade no lower than 4, and a duration shorter than 3 months. PBMCs were sourced from roughly 9.1 ml fresh peripheral blood. Material: blood. The source of this sequence is a woman between 35 and 50 years old with Graves' ophthalmopathy.

CDR3 DNA: TGTGCCAGCAGCCGAGGAGGCCAGGGACCTCAAGAGACCCAGTACTTC. Protein sequence: CASSRGGQGPQETQYF. This chain joins TRBV3-1 and TRBJ2-5, with D perhaps being TRBD1 or TRBD2 (5 bases each). Trimming cost V 4 bases and J 2 bases, with 17 bases left between them. There are 16 residues in the CDR3. Germline CDR1 reads LGHDT; CDR2 reads YNNKEL (reference sequence).